Shown below are 10 T cell receptor beta chains from a single sample sequenced in a study of T cells in Graves' hyperthyroidism and ophthalmopathy. Template material for amplifying TCR beta CDR3 regions consisted of RNA transcripts. A set of HTBI primers served as the primers for a first-round RT-PCR of the TCR CDR3. Each CDR3 protein is one row after TCRdb ran MiXCR on the multiplex PCR reads. The sample lists roughly 500,000 distinct CDR3 sequences; around a fifth were seen once. Sequenced sample: blood. The source is a woman aged 70-85 years with Graves' ophthalmopathy.

The rearrangement uses TRBV20-1 and TRBJ2-6; TRBD1 is a possible D gene (6 bases). V was shortened by 7 bases and J by 2 bases, with 9 bases between the two germline ends. The CDR3 has 13 amino acids. Germline V gives CDR1 DFQATT, CDR2 SNEGSKA (reference sequence). DNA for the CDR3: TGCAGTGACAGGGTGGCTGGGGCCAACGTCCTGACTTTC. This sequence encodes CSDRVAGANVLTF.

The CDR3 region has the DNA TGTGCCAGCAGTATAGCTGGCGGACCCTGGGATGAGCAGTTCTTC. Protein product: CASSIAGGPWDEQFF. The V and J genes are TRBV2 and TRBJ2-1; D call uncertain. CDR1 is SNHLY, CDR2 FYNNEI, per germline. This CDR3 has 15 residues. V dropped 5 bases and J dropped 8 bases, with 19 bases sitting between them.

The sample holds a few counts of this clonotype. The chain has TRBV12-3 or TRBV12-4 and TRBJ2-1; tentative D call: TRBD2 (6 bases). The ends were cut back, 6 bases at V and 0 bases at J, with 15 bases in the middle. The length of the CDR3 is 16 residues. This chain's CDR3 is CASSRYGRSSYNEQFF. The CDR3 DNA is TGTGCCAGCAGCCGATACGGGAGAAGCTCCTACAATGAGCAGTTCTTC.

CDR3 sequence reads: CASSVASGMYYNEQFF. The CDR3 DNA follows: TGTGCCAGCAGCGTAGCTAGCGGGATGTACTACAATGAGCAGTTCTTC. V gene TRBV9 combines with J gene TRBJ2-1; 9 positions match TRBD2. There are 16 residues in the CDR3. CDR1 is SGDLS, CDR2 YYNGEE, per germline. The J segment lost 3 bases and the V segment lost 0 bases, leaving 4 bases of the junction unmatched.

The rearrangement joins TRBV24-1 to TRBJ2-2; no firm D call. Germline V gene data show CDR1 as KGHDR and CDR2 as SFDVKD. V dropped 2 bases and J dropped 6 bases, with 12 bases sitting between them. This CDR3 contains 15 residues. The CDR3 reads CATSDSLGRAGELFF. CDR3 DNA: TGTGCCACCAGTGATTCCCTGGGTCGGGCCGGGGAGCTGTTTTTT.

This clonotype was observed a few times. The CDR3 spells CSARLLAVYEQYF. The DNA for the CDR3 is TGCAGTGCTAGGCTACTAGCGGTGTACGAGCAGTACTTC. The chain carries TRBV20-1 and TRBJ2-7; 8 nucleotides match TRBD2. The CDR3 extends over 13 amino acids. The germline V gene has CDR1 DFQATT and CDR2 SNEGSKA (reference sequence). Germline trimming cut 3 bases from V and 4 bases from J; bases unmatched to any gene: 5.

The chain has TRBV7-9 and TRBJ2-7; 7 bases are a match to TRBD2. In germline, CDR1 is SEHNR, CDR2 FQNEAQ (reference sequence). V trimming: 2 bases; J trimming: 5 bases; junction bases outside the gene matches: 9. This CDR3 comprises 15 residues. The CDR3 region has the DNA TGTGCCAGCAGCTTATTGGGCGGGAGAGGGAACGAGCAGTACTTC. This translates into CASSLLGGRGNEQYF.

CDR3 coding DNA: TGCAGTGCTAGAGAAAAGGGGCAGGGTCGCTCCTACGAGCAGTACTTC. Protein product: CSAREKGQGRSYEQYF. The rearrangement joins TRBV20-1 to TRBJ2-7, with D possibly TRBD1 on 5 matching bases. Trimming stripped 0 bases from V and 0 bases from J, with 15 bases between. Per the germline V gene, CDR1 is DFQATT and CDR2 is SNEGSKA (reference sequence). This CDR3 is 16 amino acids long.

V gene TRBV7-9 combines with J gene TRBJ1-3; TRBD1 agrees at 8 bases. V was pared by 5 bases and J by 2 bases, with 5 bases of the junction left unmatched. CDR3 size: 15 residues. Looked up from germline, CDR1 is SEHNR and CDR2 is FQNEAQ (reference sequence). The CDR3 region is CASSARDRPGNTIYF. Written as DNA, the CDR3 is TGTGCCAGCAGCGCCCGGGACAGGCCTGGAAACACCATATATTTT.

This clonotype occurred a few times. The chain couples TRBV6-2 or TRBV6-3 to TRBJ2-1, with D perhaps TRBD2 (5 bases). Trimming left V 5 bases short and J 0 bases short, with 11 bases between. Germline CDR1 is MNHEY and CDR2 is SVGEGT. The CDR3 sequence is 15 residues long. Here the CDR3 DNA reads TGTGCCAGCAGTCCCCGGGGTCTCTCCTACAATGAGCAGTTCTTC. Translating it yields CASSPRGLSYNEQFF.